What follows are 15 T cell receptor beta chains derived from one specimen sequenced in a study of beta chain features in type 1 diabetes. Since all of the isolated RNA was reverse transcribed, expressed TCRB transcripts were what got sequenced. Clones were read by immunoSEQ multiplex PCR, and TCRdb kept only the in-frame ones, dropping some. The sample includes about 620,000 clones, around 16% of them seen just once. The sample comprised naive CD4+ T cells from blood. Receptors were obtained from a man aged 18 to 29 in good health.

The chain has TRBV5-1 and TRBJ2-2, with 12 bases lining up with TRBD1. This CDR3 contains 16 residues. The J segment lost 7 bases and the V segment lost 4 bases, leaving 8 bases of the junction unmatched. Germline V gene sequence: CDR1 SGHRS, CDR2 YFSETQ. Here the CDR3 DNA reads TGCGCCAGCAGCGCGTGGGACAGGGGGCGAGTCGGGGAGCTGTTTTTT. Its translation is CASSAWDRGRVGELFF.

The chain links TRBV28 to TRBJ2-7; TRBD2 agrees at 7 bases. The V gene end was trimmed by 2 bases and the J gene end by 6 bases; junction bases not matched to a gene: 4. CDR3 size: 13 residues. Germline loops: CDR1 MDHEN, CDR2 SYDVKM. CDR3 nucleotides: TGTGCCAGCAGTTTAGGGAGGGAGCTCGAGCAGTACTTC. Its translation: CASSLGRELEQYF.

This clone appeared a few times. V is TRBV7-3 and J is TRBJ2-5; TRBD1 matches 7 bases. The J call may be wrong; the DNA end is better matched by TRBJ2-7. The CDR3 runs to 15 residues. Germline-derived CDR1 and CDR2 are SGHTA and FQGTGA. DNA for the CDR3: TGTGCCAGCAGCCCCTCCCGGGACAGCCTTTACGAGCAGTACTTC. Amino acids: CASSPSRDSLYEQYF.

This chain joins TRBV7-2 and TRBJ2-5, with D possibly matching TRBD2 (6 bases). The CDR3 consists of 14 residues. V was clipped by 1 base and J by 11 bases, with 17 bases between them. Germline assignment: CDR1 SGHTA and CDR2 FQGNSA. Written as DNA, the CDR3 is TGTGCCAGCAGCTTAGATCCCCCCCTACGGGAGCAGTACTTC. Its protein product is CASSLDPPLREQYF.

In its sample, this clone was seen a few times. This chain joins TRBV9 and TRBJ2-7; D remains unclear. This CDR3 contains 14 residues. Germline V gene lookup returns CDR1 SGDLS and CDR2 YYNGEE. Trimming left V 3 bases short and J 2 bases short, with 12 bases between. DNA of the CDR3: TGTGCCAGCAGCGACCACAAGAAAACCTACGAGCAGTACTTC. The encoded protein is CASSDHKKTYEQYF.

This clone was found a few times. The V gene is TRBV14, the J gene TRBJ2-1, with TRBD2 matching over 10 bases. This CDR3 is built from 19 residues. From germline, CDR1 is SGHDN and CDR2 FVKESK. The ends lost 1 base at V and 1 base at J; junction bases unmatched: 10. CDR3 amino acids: CASSQGGSSGRLSYNEQFF. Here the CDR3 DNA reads TGTGCCAGCAGCCAAGGGGGGTCTAGCGGGAGATTATCCTACAATGAGCAGTTCTTC. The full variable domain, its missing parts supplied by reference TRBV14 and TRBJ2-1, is EAGVTQFPSHSVIEKGQTVTLRCDPISGHDNLYWYRRVMGKEIKFLLHFVKESKQDESGMPNNRFLAERTGGTYSTLKVQPAELEDSGVYFCASSQGGSSGRLSYNEQFFGPGTRLTVL.

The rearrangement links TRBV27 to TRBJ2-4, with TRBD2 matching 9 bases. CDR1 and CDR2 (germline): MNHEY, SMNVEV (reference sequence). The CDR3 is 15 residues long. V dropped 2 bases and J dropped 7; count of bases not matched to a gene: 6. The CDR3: CASSLRRGGWNIQYF. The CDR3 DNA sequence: TGTGCCAGCAGTTTAAGGCGGGGGGGTTGGAACATTCAGTACTTC.

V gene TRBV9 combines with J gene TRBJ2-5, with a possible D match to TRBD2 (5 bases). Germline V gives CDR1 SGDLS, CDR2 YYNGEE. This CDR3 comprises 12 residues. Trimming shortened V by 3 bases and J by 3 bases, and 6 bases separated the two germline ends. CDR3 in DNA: TGTGCCAGCAGCGGGGGAGAAGAGACCCAGTACTTC. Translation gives CASSGGEETQYF.

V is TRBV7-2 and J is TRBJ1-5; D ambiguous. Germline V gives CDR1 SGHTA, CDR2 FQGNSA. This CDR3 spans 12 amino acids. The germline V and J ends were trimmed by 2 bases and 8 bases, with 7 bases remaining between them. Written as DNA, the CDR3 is TGTGCCAGCAGCTTAACCCCCGAGCCCCAGCATTTT. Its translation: CASSLTPEPQHF.

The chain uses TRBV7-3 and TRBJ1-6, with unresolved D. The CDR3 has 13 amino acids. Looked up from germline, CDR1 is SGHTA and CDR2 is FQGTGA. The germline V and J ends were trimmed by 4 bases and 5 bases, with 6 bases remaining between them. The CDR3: CASSWTDNSPLHF. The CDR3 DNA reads TGTGCCAGCAGCTGGACGGATAATTCACCCCTCCACTTT. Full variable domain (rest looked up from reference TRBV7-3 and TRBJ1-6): GAGVSQTPSNKVTEKGKYVELRCDPISGHTALYWYRQSLGQGPEFLIYFQGTGAADDSGLPNDRFFAVRPEGSVSTLKIQRTERGDSAVYLCASSWTDNSPLHFGNGTRLTVT.

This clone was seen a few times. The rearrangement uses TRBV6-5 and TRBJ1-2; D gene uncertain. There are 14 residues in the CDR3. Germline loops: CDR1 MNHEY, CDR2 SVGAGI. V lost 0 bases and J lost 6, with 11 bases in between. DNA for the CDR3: TGTGCCAGCAGTTACTCGGTAATACCGGATGGCTACACCTTC. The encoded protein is CASSYSVIPDGYTF.

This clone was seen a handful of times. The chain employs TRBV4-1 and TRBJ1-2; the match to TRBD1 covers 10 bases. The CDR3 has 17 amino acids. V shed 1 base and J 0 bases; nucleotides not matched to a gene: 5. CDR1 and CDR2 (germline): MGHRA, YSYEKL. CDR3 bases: TGCGCCAGCAGCCAAGGACAGGGGGCAAGGTCTAACTATGGCTACACCTTC. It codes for CASSQGQGARSNYGYTF.

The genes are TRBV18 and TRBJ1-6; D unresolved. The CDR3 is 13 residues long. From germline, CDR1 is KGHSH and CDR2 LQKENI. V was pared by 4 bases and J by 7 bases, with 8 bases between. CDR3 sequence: CASSLEMNSPLHF. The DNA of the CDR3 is TGTGCCAGCTCACTTGAGATGAATTCACCCCTCCACTTT. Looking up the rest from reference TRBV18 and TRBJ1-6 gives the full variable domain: NAGVMQNPRHLVRRRGQEARLRCSPMKGHSHVYWYRQLPEEGLKFMVYLQKENIIDESGMPKERFSAEFPKEGPSILRIQQVVRGDSAAYFCASSLEMNSPLHFGNGTRLTVT.

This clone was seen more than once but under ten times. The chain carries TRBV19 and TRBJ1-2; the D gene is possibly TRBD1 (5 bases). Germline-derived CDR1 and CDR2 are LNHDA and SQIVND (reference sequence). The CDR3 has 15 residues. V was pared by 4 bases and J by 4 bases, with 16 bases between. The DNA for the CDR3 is TGTGCCAGTAGTAACGGACAAAGTAGGCGCTATGGCTACACCTTC. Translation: CASSNGQSRRYGYTF.

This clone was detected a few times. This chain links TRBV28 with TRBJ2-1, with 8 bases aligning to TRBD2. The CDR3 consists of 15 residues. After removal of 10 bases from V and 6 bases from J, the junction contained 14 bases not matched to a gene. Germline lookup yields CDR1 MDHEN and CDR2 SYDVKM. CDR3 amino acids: CATSRGGPRLNEQFF. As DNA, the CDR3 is TGTGCCACATCTCGGGGGGGGCCCCGCCTCAATGAGCAGTTCTTC.